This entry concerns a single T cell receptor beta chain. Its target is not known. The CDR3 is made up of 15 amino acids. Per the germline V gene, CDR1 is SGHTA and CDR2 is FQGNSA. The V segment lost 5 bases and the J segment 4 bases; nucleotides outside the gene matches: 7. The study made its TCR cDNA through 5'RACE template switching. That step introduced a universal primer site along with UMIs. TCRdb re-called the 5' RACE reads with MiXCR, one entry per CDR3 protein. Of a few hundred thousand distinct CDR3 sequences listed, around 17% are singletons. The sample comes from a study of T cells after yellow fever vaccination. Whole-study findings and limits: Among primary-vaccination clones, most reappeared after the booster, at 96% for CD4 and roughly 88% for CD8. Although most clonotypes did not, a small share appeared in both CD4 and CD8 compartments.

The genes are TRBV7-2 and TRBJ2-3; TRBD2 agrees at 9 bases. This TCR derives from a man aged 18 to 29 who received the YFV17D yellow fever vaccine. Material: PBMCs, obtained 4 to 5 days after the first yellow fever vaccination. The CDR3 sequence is CASSPPGLASDTQYF. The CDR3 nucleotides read TGTGCCAGCAGCCCACCGGGACTAGCCTCAGATACGCAGTATTTT.